The sequence of this T cell receptor beta chain was determined in a study of cytomegalovirus exposure and HLA in healthy donors. Study background: Earlier sequencing of approximately 180 million T cells yielded 95 million to 120 million unique TCR beta sequences. Whole-study findings and limits: Across all donors, roughly uniform sequencing depth was an assumption of the presence/absence analyses. Later analysis suggested links between common viral pathogens and several top significant clusters. Researchers left out some V segments, among them TRBV6-2 and TRBV6-3, as indistinguishable.

This CDR3 spans 13 amino acids. The V end lost 7 bases, the J end lost 3 bases, and 12 bases lay between the germline ends. CDR1 is SGHRS, CDR2 YFSETQ, per germline. 13 Jbeta primers and 60 Vbeta primers were used for the PCR. Data came from immunoSEQ multiplex PCR; TCRdb stores just in-frame clones and leaves some out. The table lists some 170,000 clones, around 80% of them singletons. Comments on this clone: Antigen: not known.

This sequence joins TRBV5-1 and TRBJ2-3; TRBD1 might be the D (7 bases). The sequence was collected from a woman aged 25 to 45 in good health and CMV-seropositive. Source material: PBMCs. The CDR3 bases are TGCGCCAGCCGCCAGGGGGGTACAGATACGCAGTATTTT. It specifies CASRQGGTDTQYF.